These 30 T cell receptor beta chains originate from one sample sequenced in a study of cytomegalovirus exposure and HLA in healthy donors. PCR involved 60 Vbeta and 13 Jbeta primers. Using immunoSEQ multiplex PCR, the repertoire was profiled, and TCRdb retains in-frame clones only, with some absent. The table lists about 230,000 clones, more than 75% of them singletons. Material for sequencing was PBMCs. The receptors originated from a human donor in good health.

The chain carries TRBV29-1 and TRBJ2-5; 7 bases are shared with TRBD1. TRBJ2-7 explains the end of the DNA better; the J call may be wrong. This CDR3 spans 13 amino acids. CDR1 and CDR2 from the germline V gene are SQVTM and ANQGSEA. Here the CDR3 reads CSAQGQYSYEQYF. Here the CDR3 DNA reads TGCAGCGCCCAGGGACAGTACTCCTACGAGCAGTACTTC.

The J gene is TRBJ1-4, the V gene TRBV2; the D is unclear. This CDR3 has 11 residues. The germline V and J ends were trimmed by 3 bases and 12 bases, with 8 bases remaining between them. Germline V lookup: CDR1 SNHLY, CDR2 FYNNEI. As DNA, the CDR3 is TGTGCCAGCAGTGATTCTAGGCAACTGTTTTTT. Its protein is CASSDSRQLFF.

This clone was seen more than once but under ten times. This CDR3 reads CASSQDSNQPQHF. The CDR3, as DNA: TGCGCCAGCAGCCAGGATAGCAATCAGCCCCAGCATTTT. This rearrangement joins TRBV5-1 to TRBJ1-5; the D is unclear. V gave up 4 bases and J gave up 0 bases, with 5 bases separating them. CDR3 length equals 13 residues. The V gene's germline CDR1 is SGHRS and CDR2 YFSETQ.

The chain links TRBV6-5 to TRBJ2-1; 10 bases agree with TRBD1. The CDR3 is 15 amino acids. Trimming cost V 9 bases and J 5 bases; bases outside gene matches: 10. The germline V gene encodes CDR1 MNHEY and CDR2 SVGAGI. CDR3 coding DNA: TGTGCCAGGAAGATGGGACAGGGGAACGACAATGAGCAGTTCTTC. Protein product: CARKMGQGNDNEQFF.

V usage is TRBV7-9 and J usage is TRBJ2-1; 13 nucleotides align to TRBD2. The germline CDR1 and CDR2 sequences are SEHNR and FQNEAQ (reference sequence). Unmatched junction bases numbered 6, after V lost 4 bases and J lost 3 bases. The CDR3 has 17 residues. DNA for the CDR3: TGTGCCAGCAGCTCCGGGACTAGCGGGACGGTCTACAATGAGCAGTTCTTC. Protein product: CASSSGTSGTVYNEQFF.

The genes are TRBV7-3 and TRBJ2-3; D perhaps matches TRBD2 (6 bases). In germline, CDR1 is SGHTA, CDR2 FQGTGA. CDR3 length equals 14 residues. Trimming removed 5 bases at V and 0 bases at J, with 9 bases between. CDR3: CASSPGLSTDTQYF. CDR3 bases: TGTGCCAGCAGCCCGGGACTTAGCACAGATACGCAGTATTTT.

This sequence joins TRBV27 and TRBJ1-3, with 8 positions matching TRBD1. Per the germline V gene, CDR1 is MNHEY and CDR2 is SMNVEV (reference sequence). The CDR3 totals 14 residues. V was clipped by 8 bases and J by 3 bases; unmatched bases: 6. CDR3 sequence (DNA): TGTGCCAGCGGAACAGGGGGATTTGGAAACACCATATATTTT. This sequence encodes CASGTGGFGNTIYF.

The CDR3 region is CASSLGTGLNYGYTF. CDR3 in DNA: TGCGCCAGCAGCCTGGGGACAGGACTCAACTATGGCTACACCTTC. The V gene is TRBV5-1, the J gene TRBJ1-2; 8 bases line up with TRBD1. The CDR3 is 15 amino acids. Germline V lookup: CDR1 SGHRS, CDR2 YFSETQ. The V segment lost 4 bases and the J segment 2 bases; nucleotides outside the gene matches: 7.

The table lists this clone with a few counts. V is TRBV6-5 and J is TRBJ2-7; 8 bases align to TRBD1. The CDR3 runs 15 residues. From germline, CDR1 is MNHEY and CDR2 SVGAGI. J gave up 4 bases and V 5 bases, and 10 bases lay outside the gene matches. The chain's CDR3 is CASSTRDRGGYEQYF. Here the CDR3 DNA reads TGTGCCAGCAGTACCCGAGACAGGGGTGGTTACGAGCAGTACTTC.

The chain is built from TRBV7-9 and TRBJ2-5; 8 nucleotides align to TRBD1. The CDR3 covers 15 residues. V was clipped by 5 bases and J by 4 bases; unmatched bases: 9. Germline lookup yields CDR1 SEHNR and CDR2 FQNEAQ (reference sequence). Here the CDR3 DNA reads TGTGCCAGCAGCGCCAAACCACAGGGGGGAGAGACCCAGTACTTC. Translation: CASSAKPQGGETQYF.

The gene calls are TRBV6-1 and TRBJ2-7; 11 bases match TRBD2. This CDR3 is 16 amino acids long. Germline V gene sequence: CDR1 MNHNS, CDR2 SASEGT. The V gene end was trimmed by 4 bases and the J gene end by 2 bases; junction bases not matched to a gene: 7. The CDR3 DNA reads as TGTGCCAGCAGTGCCTCCGGGACTAGCGGAACCTACGAGCAGTACTTC. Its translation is CASSASGTSGTYEQYF.

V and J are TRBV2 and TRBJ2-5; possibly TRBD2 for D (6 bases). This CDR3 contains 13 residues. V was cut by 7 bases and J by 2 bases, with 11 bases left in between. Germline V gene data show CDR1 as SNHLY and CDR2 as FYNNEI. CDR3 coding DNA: TGTGCCAGCACTTGGAGGGTTCAAGAGACCCAGTACTTC. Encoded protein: CASTWRVQETQYF. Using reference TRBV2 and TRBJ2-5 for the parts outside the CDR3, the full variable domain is EPEVTQTPSHQVTQMGQEVILRCVPISNHLYFYWYRQILGQKVEFLVSFYNNEISEKSEIFDDQFSVERPDGSNFTLKIRSTKLEDSAMYFCASTWRVQETQYFGPGTRLLVL.

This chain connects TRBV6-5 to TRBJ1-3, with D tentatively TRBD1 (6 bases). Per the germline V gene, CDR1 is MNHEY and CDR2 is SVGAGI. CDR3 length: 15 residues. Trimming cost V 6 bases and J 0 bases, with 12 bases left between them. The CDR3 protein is CASRINRDSGNTIYF. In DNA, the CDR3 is TGTGCCAGCAGAATTAACAGGGACTCTGGAAACACCATATATTTT.

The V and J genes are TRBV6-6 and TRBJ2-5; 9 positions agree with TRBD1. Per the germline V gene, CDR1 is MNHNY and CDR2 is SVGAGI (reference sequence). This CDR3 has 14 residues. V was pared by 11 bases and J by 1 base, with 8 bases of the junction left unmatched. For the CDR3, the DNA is TGTGCCGGGGGGACAGGGCGGTCCCAAGAGACCCAGTACTTC. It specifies CAGGTGRSQETQYF.

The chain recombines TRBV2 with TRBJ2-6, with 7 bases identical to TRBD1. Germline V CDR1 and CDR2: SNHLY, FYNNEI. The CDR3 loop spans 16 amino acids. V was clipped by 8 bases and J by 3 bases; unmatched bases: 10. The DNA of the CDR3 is TGTGCCAGCGGGTCGACAGGGTCGGGTGGGGCCAACGTCCTGACTTTC. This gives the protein CASGSTGSGGANVLTF. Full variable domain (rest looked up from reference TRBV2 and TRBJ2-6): EPEVTQTPSHQVTQMGQEVILRCVPISNHLYFYWYRQILGQKVEFLVSFYNNEISEKSEIFDDQFSVERPDGSNFTLKIRSTKLEDSAMYFCASGSTGSGGANVLTFGAGSRLTVL.

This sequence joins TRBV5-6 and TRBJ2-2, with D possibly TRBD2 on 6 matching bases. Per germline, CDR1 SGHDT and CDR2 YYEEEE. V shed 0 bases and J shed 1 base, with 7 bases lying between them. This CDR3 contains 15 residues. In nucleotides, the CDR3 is TGTGCCAGCAGCTTGGGACTAGTGAACACCGGGGAGCTGTTTTTT. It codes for CASSLGLVNTGELFF.

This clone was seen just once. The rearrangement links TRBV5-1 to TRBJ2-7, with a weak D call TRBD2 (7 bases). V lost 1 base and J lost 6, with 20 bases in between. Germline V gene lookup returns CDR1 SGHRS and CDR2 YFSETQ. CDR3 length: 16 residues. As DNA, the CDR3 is TGCGCCAGCAGCTTGATGGCGGGGGCAGCCATTCGCGAGCAGTACTTC. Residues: CASSLMAGAAIREQYF.

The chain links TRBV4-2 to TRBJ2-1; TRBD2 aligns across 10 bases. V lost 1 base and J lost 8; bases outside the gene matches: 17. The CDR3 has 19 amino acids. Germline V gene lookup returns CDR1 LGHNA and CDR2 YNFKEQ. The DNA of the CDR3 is TGTGCCAGCAGCCAAGTGATCGAGCGGGAGGGCCGAGTCACCCATGAGCAGTTCTTC. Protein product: CASSQVIEREGRVTHEQFF.

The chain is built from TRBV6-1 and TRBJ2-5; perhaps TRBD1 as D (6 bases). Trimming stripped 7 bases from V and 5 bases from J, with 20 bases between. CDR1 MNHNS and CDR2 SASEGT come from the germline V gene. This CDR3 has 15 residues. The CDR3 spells CASIKEGGRLETQYF. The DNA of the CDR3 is TGTGCCAGCATCAAAGAAGGGGGTCGACTGGAGACCCAGTACTTC.

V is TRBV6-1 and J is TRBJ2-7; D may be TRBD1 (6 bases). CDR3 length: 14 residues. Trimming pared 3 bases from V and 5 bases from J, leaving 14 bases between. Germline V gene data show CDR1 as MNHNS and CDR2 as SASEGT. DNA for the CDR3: TGTGCCAGCAGTGAGTGGCAGGGGATCGACGAGCAGTACTTC. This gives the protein CASSEWQGIDEQYF.

The CDR3 nucleotides are TGTGCCAGCAGTTACTCGACAGGGACCAACAGCCATACGCAGTATTTT. Encoded protein: CASSYSTGTNSHTQYF. V usage is TRBV6-5 and J usage is TRBJ2-3, with 7 bases aligning to TRBD1. Losses at the gene ends were 0 bases for V and 7 bases for J; bases not matched to a gene: 10. CDR1 MNHEY and CDR2 SVGAGI come from the germline V gene. This CDR3 has 16 residues.

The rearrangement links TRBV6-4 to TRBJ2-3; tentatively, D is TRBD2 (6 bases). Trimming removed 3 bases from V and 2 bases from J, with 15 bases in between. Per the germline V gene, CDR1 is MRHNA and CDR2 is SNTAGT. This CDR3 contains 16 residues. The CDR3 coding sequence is TGTGCCAGCAGTGAATTAGGCGGGACTCACACAGATACGCAGTATTTT. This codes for CASSELGGTHTDTQYF.

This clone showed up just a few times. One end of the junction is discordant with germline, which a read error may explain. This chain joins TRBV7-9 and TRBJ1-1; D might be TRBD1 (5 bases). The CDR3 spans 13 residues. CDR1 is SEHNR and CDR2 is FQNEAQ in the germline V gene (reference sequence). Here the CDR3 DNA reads TGTTCCAGCAGCTTAAGACAGATTGCTGAAGCTTTCTTT. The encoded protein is CSSSLRQIAEAFF.

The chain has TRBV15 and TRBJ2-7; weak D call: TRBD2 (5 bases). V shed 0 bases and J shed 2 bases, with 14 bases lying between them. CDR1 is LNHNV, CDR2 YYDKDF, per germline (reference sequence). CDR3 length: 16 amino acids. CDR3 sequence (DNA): TGTGCCACCAGCAGAGATCCCCCGGCGGGCGCCTACGAGCAGTACTTC. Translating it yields CATSRDPPAGAYEQYF.

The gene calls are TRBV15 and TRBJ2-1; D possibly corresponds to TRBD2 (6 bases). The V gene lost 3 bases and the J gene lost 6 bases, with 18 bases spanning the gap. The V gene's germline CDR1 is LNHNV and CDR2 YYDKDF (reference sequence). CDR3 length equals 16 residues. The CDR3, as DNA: TGTGCCACCAGCAGTCTTCGGGGAGGCCACATCAATGAGCAGTTCTTC. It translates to CATSSLRGGHINEQFF.

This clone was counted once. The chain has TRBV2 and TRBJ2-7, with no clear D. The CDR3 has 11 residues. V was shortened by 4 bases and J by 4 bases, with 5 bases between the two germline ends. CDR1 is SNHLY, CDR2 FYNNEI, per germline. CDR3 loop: CASSAVYEQYF. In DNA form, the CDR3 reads TGTGCCAGCAGTGCGGTATACGAGCAGTACTTC.

This CDR3 reads CASSPQGTRLNEQYF. The DNA for the CDR3 is TGTGCCAGCTCACCGCAGGGGACTAGACTAAACGAGCAGTACTTC. The chain has TRBV18 and TRBJ2-7; 8 bases fit TRBD2. J gave up 5 bases and V 3 bases, and 9 bases lay outside the gene matches. The CDR3 has 15 residues. CDR1 and CDR2 (germline): KGHSH, LQKENI.

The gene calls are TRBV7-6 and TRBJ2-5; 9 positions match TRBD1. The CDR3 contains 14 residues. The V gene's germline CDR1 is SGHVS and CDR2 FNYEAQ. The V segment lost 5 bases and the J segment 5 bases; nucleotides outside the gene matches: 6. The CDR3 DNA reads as TGTGCCAGCAGCCTCGGGACAGGGAGCGAGACCCAGTACTTC. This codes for CASSLGTGSETQYF.

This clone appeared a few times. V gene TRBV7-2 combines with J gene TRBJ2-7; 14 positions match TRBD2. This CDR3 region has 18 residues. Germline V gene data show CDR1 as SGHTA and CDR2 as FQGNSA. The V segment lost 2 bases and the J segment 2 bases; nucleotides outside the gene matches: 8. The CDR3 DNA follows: TGTGCCAGCAGCTTAAGGACTAGCGGGAGGCTTTCTACCTACGAGCAGTACTTC. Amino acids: CASSLRTSGRLSTYEQYF.

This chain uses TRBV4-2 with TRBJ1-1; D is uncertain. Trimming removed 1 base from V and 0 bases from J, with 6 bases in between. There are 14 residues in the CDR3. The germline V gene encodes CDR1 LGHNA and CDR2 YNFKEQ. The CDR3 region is CASSQASVNTEAFF. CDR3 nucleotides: TGTGCCAGCAGCCAAGCTTCAGTGAACACTGAAGCTTTCTTT.